One and the same sample provided the 24 T cell receptor beta chains below, sequenced in a study of OX40 agonist ivuxolimab in advanced cancers. Profiled with immunoSEQ multiplex PCR; TCRdb holds only in-frame clones, not every one. The data show 45,000 to 50,000 clones, more than 85% seen once. The material was CD4+ or CD8+ T cells sorted from blood, obtained in a trial of the OX40 agonist ivuxolimab. The receptors stem from an adult with an advanced solid tumor such as melanoma, head and neck, liver or kidney cancer.

The chain carries TRBV28 and TRBJ2-2, with 9 positions matching TRBD2. Germline V lookup: CDR1 MDHEN, CDR2 SYDVKM. The CDR3 sequence is 14 residues long. The junction had 5 bases not matched to a gene; V was cut back by 6 bases and J by 6 bases. The CDR3 sequence is CASRRRGGPGELFF. CDR3 sequence (DNA): TGTGCCAGCAGAAGGCGGGGGGGCCCCGGGGAGCTGTTTTTT.

The genes are TRBV5-5 and TRBJ1-5; D is unclear. The CDR3 is 15 amino acids. Per germline, CDR1 SGHKS and CDR2 YYEKEE (reference sequence). V dropped 0 bases and J dropped 0 bases, with 7 bases sitting between them. CDR3 in amino acids: CASSLGGYSNQPQHF. The CDR3 nucleotides read TGTGCCAGCAGCTTGGGCGGCTATAGCAATCAGCCCCAGCATTTT. Full variable domain (rest looked up from reference TRBV5-5 and TRBJ1-5): DAGVTQSPTHLIKTRGQQVTLRCSPISGHKSVSWYQQVLGQGPQFIFQYYEKEERGRGNFPDRFSARQFPNYSSELNVNALLLGDSALYLCASSLGGYSNQPQHFGDGTRLSIL.

V usage is TRBV5-1 and J usage is TRBJ1-2, with D possibly TRBD1 on 5 matching bases. The V gene lost 2 bases and the J gene lost 5 bases, with 22 bases spanning the gap. Germline values: CDR1 SGHRS, CDR2 YFSETQ. The CDR3 is 17 amino acids. As DNA, the CDR3 is TGCGCCAGCAGCTTAGGAGTGGCAGGGTTGGAAGGGTATGGCTACACCTTC. It translates to CASSLGVAGLEGYGYTF.

The J gene is TRBJ1-2, the V gene TRBV19; TRBD1 might be the D (5 bases). This CDR3 has 14 residues. V lost 5 bases and J 0 bases, leaving 10 bases between the germline ends. Germline lookup yields CDR1 LNHDA and CDR2 SQIVND (reference sequence). CDR3 residues: CASSRKGSNYGYTF. The CDR3 DNA sequence: TGTGCCAGTAGTCGAAAGGGGTCTAACTATGGCTACACCTTC.

This sequence joins TRBV28 and TRBJ1-3; a possible D gene is TRBD1 (6 bases). The CDR3 covers 16 residues. Trimming pared 5 bases from V and 4 bases from J, leaving 18 bases between. Germline loops: CDR1 MDHEN, CDR2 SYDVKM. The CDR3 here is CASSTLLGAEGNTIYF. CDR3 DNA sequence: TGTGCCAGCAGTACCCTCTTGGGGGCGGAGGGAAACACCATATATTTT.

The chain carries TRBV18 and TRBJ2-3; TRBD2 might be the D (6 bases). Germline CDR1 and CDR2: KGHSH and LQKENI. V dropped 1 base and J dropped 5 bases, with 16 bases sitting between them. This CDR3 spans 16 amino acids. The CDR3, as DNA: TGTGCCAGCTCACCACAAGCTAGCGCGTCGGGAGATACGCAGTATTTT. Protein: CASSPQASASGDTQYF.

V is TRBV6-5 and J is TRBJ1-1, with D possibly matching TRBD1 (6 bases). The CDR3 totals 13 residues. With 7 bases removed from V and 1 base from J, the gap between germline ends came to 10 bases. The V gene's germline CDR1 is MNHEY and CDR2 SVGAGI. CDR3 DNA sequence: TGTGCCAGCAACAGGGCTTGGAACACTGAAGCTTTCTTT. Its protein product is CASNRAWNTEAFF.

The CDR3 is CASRESSGGASYEQYF. CDR3 coding DNA: TGTGCCAGCAGAGAATCTAGCGGGGGGGCCTCCTACGAGCAGTACTTC. This chain connects TRBV2 to TRBJ2-7; 12 bases are a match to TRBD2. The CDR3 has 16 amino acids. The germline gives CDR1 SNHLY, CDR2 FYNNEI. J lost 0 bases, V lost 6 bases, and 6 bases had no gene match.

The chain has TRBV2 and TRBJ2-3; the match to TRBD1 covers 10 bases. This CDR3 spans 13 amino acids. Trimming cost V 8 bases and J 10 bases; bases outside gene matches: 9. Germline CDR1 and CDR2: SNHLY and FYNNEI. The CDR3 region has the DNA TGTGCCAGCCAAGAAACTGGGACAGGGGCGCAGTATTTT. This sequence encodes CASQETGTGAQYF.

V is TRBV5-1 and J is TRBJ2-1; TRBD2 agrees at 11 bases. Germline V gene data show CDR1 as SGHRS and CDR2 as YFSETQ. V was pared by 1 base and J by 2 bases, with 5 bases of the junction left unmatched. The CDR3 consists of 17 residues. CDR3 sequence: CASSLFLAGGPYNEQFF. As DNA, the CDR3 is TGCGCCAGCAGCTTGTTCCTAGCGGGAGGTCCCTACAATGAGCAGTTCTTC. The entire variable domain, with the rest obtained from reference TRBV5-1 and TRBJ2-1, is as follows: KAGVTQTPRYLIKTRGQQVTLSCSPISGHRSVSWYQQTPGQGLQFLFEYFSETQRNKGNFPGRFSGRQFSNSRSEMNVSTLELGDSALYLCASSLFLAGGPYNEQFFGPGTRLTVL.

The V gene is TRBV28, the J gene TRBJ1-2; no clear D. The CDR3 runs to 12 residues. V gave up 6 bases and J gave up 2 bases, with 7 bases separating them. Per germline, CDR1 MDHEN and CDR2 SYDVKM. The DNA for the CDR3 is TGTGCCAGCAGCATGTGGAACTATGGCTACACCTTC. Protein: CASSMWNYGYTF.

V usage is TRBV5-4 and J usage is TRBJ1-2, with TRBD1 as a possible D gene (5 bases). The CDR3 runs to 13 residues. Trimming stripped 6 bases from V and 1 base from J, with 10 bases between. Germline lookup yields CDR1 SGHNT and CDR2 YYREEE (reference sequence). The CDR3 DNA reads TGTGCCAGCACCAAGAGGGGTAACTATGGCTACACCTTC. This sequence encodes CASTKRGNYGYTF.

V usage is TRBV4-1 and J usage is TRBJ2-5; D not certain. The germline V gene encodes CDR1 MGHRA and CDR2 YSYEKL. V was pared by 2 bases and J by 0 bases, with 7 bases between. The CDR3 is made up of 14 amino acids. CDR3 region: CASSQRSYQETQYF. Here the CDR3 DNA reads TGCGCCAGCAGCCAACGGTCGTACCAAGAGACCCAGTACTTC.

The chain employs TRBV7-8 and TRBJ2-7; 8 bases are a match to TRBD2. Losses at the gene ends were 1 base for V and 3 bases for J; bases not matched to a gene: 5. Germline CDR1 SGHVS, CDR2 FQNEAQ. This CDR3 is 15 amino acids long. The CDR3 coding sequence is TGTGCCAGCAGCTTAGTTAGCGGGGCCATCTACGAGCAGTACTTC. This sequence encodes CASSLVSGAIYEQYF.

This clone has a handful of counts. The chain joins TRBV4-1 to TRBJ1-6; D is unclear. The CDR3 length is 13 residues. V gave up 1 base and J gave up 8 bases, with 6 bases separating them. Per germline, CDR1 MGHRA and CDR2 YSYEKL. In DNA form, the CDR3 reads TGCGCCAGCAGCCAAGGGGCCCATTCACCCCTCCACTTT. As protein: CASSQGAHSPLHF.

The chain couples TRBV10-1 to TRBJ1-1, with D unclear. V lost 0 bases, J lost 4 bases, and 9 bases lay in between. The CDR3 extends over 14 amino acids. Per germline, CDR1 WNHNN and CDR2 SYGVQD (reference sequence). CDR3 bases: TGCGCCAGCAGTGAGTCGTATCAGGCCACTGAAGCTTTCTTT. Amino acids: CASSESYQATEAFF.

The gene calls are TRBV7-9 and TRBJ1-2; 8 bases are shared with TRBD1. The CDR3 has 14 amino acids. Trimming removed 5 bases from V and 8 bases from J; junction bases left unmatched: 10. Germline V gene lookup returns CDR1 SEHNR and CDR2 FQNEAQ (reference sequence). The chain's CDR3 is CASSAAAGGRGYTF. The CDR3 coding sequence is TGTGCCAGCAGCGCCGCCGCAGGGGGCAGAGGCTACACCTTC.

The rearrangement uses TRBV6-1 and TRBJ1-5; no clear D gene. Germline V CDR1 and CDR2: MNHNS, SASEGT. V was shortened by 4 bases and J by 5 bases, with 9 bases between the two germline ends. The CDR3 runs to 13 residues. The CDR3 sequence is CASSGQDYQPQHF. DNA for the CDR3: TGTGCCAGCAGTGGGCAGGACTATCAGCCCCAGCATTTT.

The chain links TRBV25-1 to TRBJ2-1; D is uncertain. The CDR3 consists of 15 residues. The V end lost 1 base, the J end lost 0 bases, and 7 bases lay between the germline ends. In germline, CDR1 is MGHDK, CDR2 SYGVNS. CDR3 in amino acids: CASSESSGSYNEQFF. Here the CDR3 DNA reads TGTGCCAGCAGTGAATCATCGGGCTCCTACAATGAGCAGTTCTTC.

The genes are TRBV4-3 and TRBJ2-3; weak D call: TRBD2 (6 bases). CDR3 size: 16 residues. Germline values: CDR1 LGHNA, CDR2 YSLEER. V was clipped by 1 base and J by 7 bases, with 18 bases between them. CDR3 sequence (DNA): TGCGCCAGCAGCCAAGTTATCGGGACTGACACCTATACGCAGTATTTT. Translated: CASSQVIGTDTYTQYF.

The chain carries TRBV5-1 and TRBJ1-5, with 8 bases matching TRBD1. Trimming removed 8 bases from V and 0 bases from J; junction bases left unmatched: 19. The CDR3 sequence is 19 residues long. CDR1 SGHRS and CDR2 YFSETQ come from the germline V gene. The CDR3: CARTIHSGGTYYSNQPQHF. The CDR3, as DNA: TGCGCCAGGACTATCCACTCAGGGGGCACTTATTATAGCAATCAGCCCCAGCATTTT.

The CDR3 region has the DNA TGTGCCAGCAGCTTAAGCGGCGGGAACCGGTTCTTC. This encodes CASSLSGGNRFF. The chain uses TRBV7-3 and TRBJ2-1, with D possibly matching TRBD2 (6 bases). Germline V lookup: CDR1 SGHTA, CDR2 FQGTGA. Trimming took 1 base from V and 15 from J, leaving 13 bases between them. The CDR3 spans 12 residues.

This chain uses TRBV20-1 with TRBJ1-4; D gene unclear. Germline-derived CDR1 and CDR2 are DFQATT and SNEGSKA (reference sequence). This CDR3 comprises 11 residues. Between the trimmed V and J ends, which lost 3 bases and 8 bases, there was a span of 7 bases. The DNA of the CDR3 is TGCAGTGCTAGTCGGATGGAAAAACTGTTTTTT. Residues: CSASRMEKLFF.

This chain links TRBV5-1 with TRBJ2-5, with D unclear. The CDR3 is 12 residues long. With 7 bases removed from V and 1 base from J, the gap between germline ends came to 8 bases. Looked up from germline, CDR1 is SGHRS and CDR2 is YFSETQ. CDR3 DNA sequence: TGCGCCAGCTCCCCGAGCCAAGAGACCCAGTACTTC. Protein: CASSPSQETQYF.